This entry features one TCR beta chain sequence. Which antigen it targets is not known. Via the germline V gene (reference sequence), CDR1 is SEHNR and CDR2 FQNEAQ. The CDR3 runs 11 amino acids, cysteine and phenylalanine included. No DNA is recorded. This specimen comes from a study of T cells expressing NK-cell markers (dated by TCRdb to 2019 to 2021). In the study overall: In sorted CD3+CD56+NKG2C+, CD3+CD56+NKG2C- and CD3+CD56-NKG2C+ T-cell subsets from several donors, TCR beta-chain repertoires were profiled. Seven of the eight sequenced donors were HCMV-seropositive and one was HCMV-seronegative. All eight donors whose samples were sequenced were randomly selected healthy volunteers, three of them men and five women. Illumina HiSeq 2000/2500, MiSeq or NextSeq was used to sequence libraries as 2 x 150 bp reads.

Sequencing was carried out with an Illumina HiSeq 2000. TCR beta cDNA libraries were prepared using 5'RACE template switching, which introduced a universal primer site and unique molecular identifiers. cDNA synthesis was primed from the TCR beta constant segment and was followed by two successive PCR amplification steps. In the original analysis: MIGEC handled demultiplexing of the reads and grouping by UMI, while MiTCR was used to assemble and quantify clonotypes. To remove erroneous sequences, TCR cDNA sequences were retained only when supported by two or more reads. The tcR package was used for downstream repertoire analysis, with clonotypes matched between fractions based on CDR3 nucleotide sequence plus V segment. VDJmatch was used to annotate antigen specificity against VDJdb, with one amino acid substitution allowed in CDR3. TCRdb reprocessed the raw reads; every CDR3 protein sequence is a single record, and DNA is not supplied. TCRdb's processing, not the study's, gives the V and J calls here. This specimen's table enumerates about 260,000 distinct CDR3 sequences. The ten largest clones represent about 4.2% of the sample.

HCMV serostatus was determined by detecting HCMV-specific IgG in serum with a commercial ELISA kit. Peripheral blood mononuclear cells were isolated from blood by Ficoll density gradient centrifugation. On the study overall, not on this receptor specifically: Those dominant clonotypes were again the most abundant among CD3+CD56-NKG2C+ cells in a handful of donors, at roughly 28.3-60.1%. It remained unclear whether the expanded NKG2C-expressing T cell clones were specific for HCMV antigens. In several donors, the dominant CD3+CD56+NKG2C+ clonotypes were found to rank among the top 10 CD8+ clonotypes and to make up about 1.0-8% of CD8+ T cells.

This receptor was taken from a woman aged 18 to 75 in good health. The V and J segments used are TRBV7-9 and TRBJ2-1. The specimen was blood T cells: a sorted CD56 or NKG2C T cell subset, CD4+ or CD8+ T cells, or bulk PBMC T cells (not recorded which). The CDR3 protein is CASSLEARQFF.